The clone carrying this T cell receptor (beta chain) was picked up one time. The entry originates in a study of technical replicates of blood from a few donors. Per the germline V gene, CDR1 is LGHNA and CDR2 is YNFKEQ. The CDR3 extends over 15 amino acids. Trimming pared 0 bases from V and 8 bases from J, leaving 16 bases between. The method was immunoSEQ multiplex PCR; TCRdb's version includes in-frame clones alone and lacks a portion of them. The table has roughly 68,000 clones, approximately 90% seen once; the top ten hold roughly 5%. The source is a human donor in good health. Some clones in this sample may be carry-over from other donors' samples. The chain combines TRBV4-2 with TRBJ1-2; TRBD1 is a possible D gene (6 bases). Material for sequencing was PBMCs. This chain's CDR3 is CASSQDGRGWSGYTF. CDR3 DNA sequence: TGTGCCAGCAGCCAAGACGGCAGGGGATGGTCCGGCTACACCTTC.